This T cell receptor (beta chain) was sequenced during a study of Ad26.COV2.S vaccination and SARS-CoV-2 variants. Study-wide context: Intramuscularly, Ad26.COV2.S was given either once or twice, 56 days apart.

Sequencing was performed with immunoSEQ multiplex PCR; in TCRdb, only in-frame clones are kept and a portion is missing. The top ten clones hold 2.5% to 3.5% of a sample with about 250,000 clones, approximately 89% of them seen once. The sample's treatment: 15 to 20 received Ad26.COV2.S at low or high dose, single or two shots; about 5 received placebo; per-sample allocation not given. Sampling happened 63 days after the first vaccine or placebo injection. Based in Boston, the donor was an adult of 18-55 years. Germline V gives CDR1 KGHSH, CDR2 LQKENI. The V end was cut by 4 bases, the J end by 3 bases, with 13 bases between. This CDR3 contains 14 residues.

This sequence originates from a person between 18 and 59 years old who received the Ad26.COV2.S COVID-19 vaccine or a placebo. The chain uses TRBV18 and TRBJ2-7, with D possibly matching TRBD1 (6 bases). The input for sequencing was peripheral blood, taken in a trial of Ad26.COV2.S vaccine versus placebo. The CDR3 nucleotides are TGTGCCAGCTCACTATCCGGGACAAACTACGAGCAGTACTTC. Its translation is CASSLSGTNYEQYF. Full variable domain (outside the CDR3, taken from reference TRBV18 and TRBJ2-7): NAGVMQNPRHLVRRRGQEARLRCSPMKGHSHVYWYRQLPEEGLKFMVYLQKENIIDESGMPKERFSAEFPKEGPSILRIQQVVRGDSAAYFCASSLSGTNYEQYFGPGTRLTVT.